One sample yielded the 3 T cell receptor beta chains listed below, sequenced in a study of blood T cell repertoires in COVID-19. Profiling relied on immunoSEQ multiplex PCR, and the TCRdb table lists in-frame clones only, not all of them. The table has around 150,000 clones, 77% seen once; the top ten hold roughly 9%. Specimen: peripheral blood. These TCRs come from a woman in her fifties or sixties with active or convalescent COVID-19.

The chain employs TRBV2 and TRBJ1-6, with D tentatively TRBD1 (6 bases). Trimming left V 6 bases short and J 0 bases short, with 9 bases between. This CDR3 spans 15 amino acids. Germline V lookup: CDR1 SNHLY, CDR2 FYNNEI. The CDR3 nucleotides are TGTGCCAGCAGACAGGGAAGCTCCTATAATTCACCCCTCCACTTT. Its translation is CASRQGSSYNSPLHF. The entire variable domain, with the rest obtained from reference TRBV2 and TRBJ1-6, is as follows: EPEVTQTPSHQVTQMGQEVILRCVPISNHLYFYWYRQILGQKVEFLVSFYNNEISEKSEIFDDQFSVERPDGSNFTLKIRSTKLEDSAMYFCASRQGSSYNSPLHFGNGTRLTVT.

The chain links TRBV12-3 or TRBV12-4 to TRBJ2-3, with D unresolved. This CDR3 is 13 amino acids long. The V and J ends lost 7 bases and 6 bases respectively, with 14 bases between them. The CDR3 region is CASILVGVDTQYF. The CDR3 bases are TGTGCCAGCATCTTGGTGGGCGTGGATACGCAGTATTTT.

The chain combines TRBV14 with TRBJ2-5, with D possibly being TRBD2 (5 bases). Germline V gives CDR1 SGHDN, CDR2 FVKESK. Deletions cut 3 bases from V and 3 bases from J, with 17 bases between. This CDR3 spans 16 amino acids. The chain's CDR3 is CASSQVKGVQKETQYF. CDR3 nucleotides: TGTGCCAGCAGCCAGGTTAAGGGAGTCCAAAAAGAGACCCAGTACTTC.